Each of the 18 T cell receptor beta chains below was sequenced from the same sample in a study of radiotherapy plus CTLA-4 blockade in lung cancer. Libraries were prepared by immunoSEQ multiplex PCR; TCRdb keeps only in-frame clonotypes and omits some of them. Altogether tens of thousands of clones are present, around 87% being singletons, with the ten largest covering more than 2%. The sequencing here drew on peripheral blood, taken from a patient treated with radiotherapy plus ipilimumab. The receptors stem from a human donor with non-small cell lung cancer who had a partial response to radiotherapy plus ipilimumab.

This chain links TRBV18 with TRBJ1-5; maybe TRBD1 (6 bases). CDR1 is KGHSH and CDR2 is LQKENI in the germline V gene. The CDR3 is made up of 15 amino acids. Trimming took off 3 bases at V and 0 bases at J, with 9 bases between the two ends. CDR3 amino acids: CASSPQGYSNQPQHF. The CDR3 nucleotides are TGTGCCAGCTCACCGCAGGGGTATAGCAATCAGCCCCAGCATTTT.

The chain carries TRBV14 and TRBJ2-2; 10 nucleotides line up with TRBD1. The length of the CDR3 is 15 residues. J lost 4 bases, V lost 6 bases, and 5 bases had no gene match. Germline values: CDR1 SGHDN, CDR2 FVKESK. For the CDR3, the DNA is TGTGCCAGCAGACGACAGGGGGCGCCCACCGGGGAGCTGTTTTTT. Translating gives CASRRQGAPTGELFF.

The chain recombines TRBV18 with TRBJ2-5; D is uncertain. Deletions cut 3 bases from V and 1 base from J, with 9 bases between. The CDR3 is made up of 14 amino acids. The germline gives CDR1 KGHSH, CDR2 LQKENI. CDR3 sequence: CASSPPSIQETQYF. The CDR3 DNA reads TGTGCCAGCTCACCGCCGAGCATCCAAGAGACCCAGTACTTC.

As to this clone: Within the sample, other DNA sequences also encode this same CDR3. The rearrangement links TRBV27 to TRBJ1-1; D is perhaps TRBD1 (5 bases). Germline values: CDR1 MNHEY, CDR2 SMNVEV (reference sequence). This CDR3 region has 14 residues. V was pared by 0 bases and J by 5 bases, with 10 bases between. Here the CDR3 reads CASSLSGRGTEAFF. The DNA of the CDR3 is TGTGCCAGCAGTTTATCGGGCCGGGGGACTGAAGCTTTCTTT.

The chain has TRBV6-5 and TRBJ2-2; D is possibly TRBD1 (6 bases). V was pared by 0 bases and J by 6 bases, with 11 bases between. The length of the CDR3 is 15 residues. CDR1 is MNHEY and CDR2 is SVGAGI in the germline V gene. CDR3 in DNA: TGTGCCAGCAGTTACTCGACAGGATTTCCCGGGGAGCTGTTTTTT. Its translation is CASSYSTGFPGELFF.

The rearrangement uses TRBV13 and TRBJ1-6; D is unclear. Germline V CDR1 and CDR2: PRHDT, FYEKMQ (reference sequence). The CDR3 is made up of 13 amino acids. V was shortened by 5 bases and J by 8 bases, with 10 bases between the two germline ends. Here the CDR3 reads CASSPGVDSPLHF. The CDR3 DNA sequence: TGTGCCAGCAGCCCCGGAGTAGATTCACCCCTCCACTTT.

In its sample, this clone was seen once. The chain carries TRBV29-1 and TRBJ2-3, with D maybe TRBD2 (7 bases). This CDR3 has 17 amino acids. Germline CDR1 is SQVTM and CDR2 is ANQGSEA. The ends were cut back, 3 bases at V and 0 bases at J, with 19 bases in the middle. The DNA for the CDR3 is TGCAGCGTTGAGGAGTGGGAGGGGGGCATTAGCACAGATACGCAGTATTTT. Translating gives CSVEEWEGGISTDTQYF.

The chain recombines TRBV7-8 with TRBJ1-6; possibly TRBD1 for D (6 bases). The germline CDR1 and CDR2 sequences are SGHVS and FQNEAQ. V lost 5 bases, J lost 7 bases, and 18 bases lay in between. This CDR3 is 16 amino acids long. As DNA, the CDR3 is TGTGCCAGCAGCCTAACTACAACAGGGACCAATTCACCCCTCCACTTT. Translation gives CASSLTTTGTNSPLHF.

V usage is TRBV4-1 and J usage is TRBJ2-4; TRBD2 matches at 7 bases. This CDR3 is built from 16 residues. Germline V gives CDR1 MGHRA, CDR2 YSYEKL. Unmatched junction bases numbered 11, after V lost 0 bases and J lost 9 bases. CDR3 sequence reads: CASSQETTSPNPIQYF. CDR3 nucleotide sequence: TGCGCCAGCAGCCAAGAAACGACTAGCCCAAATCCCATTCAGTACTTC.

The chain joins TRBV2 to TRBJ2-5; TRBD2 aligns across 12 bases. Germline values: CDR1 SNHLY, CDR2 FYNNEI. CDR3 length equals 15 residues. After removal of 2 bases from V and 5 bases from J, the junction contained 3 bases not matched to a gene. The CDR3 loop reads CASSETSGRLETQYF. Written as DNA, the CDR3 is TGTGCCAGCAGTGAAACTAGCGGGAGGTTGGAGACCCAGTACTTC.

The count of this clone is one. The chain's CDR3 is CASSPGTPEETQYF. Here the CDR3 DNA reads TGTGCCAGCAGTCCCGGGACTCCAGAGGAGACCCAGTACTTC. This chain uses TRBV28 with TRBJ2-5; D perhaps matches TRBD2 (6 bases). CDR3 length equals 14 residues. The germline V and J ends were trimmed by 5 bases and 5 bases, with 15 bases remaining between them. CDR1 is MDHEN, CDR2 SYDVKM, per germline.

The chain couples TRBV4-1 to TRBJ2-1; D is unresolved. CDR3 length: 16 amino acids. V lost 0 bases, J lost 0 bases, and 9 bases lay in between. The germline V gene encodes CDR1 MGHRA and CDR2 YSYEKL. CDR3 region: CASSQDAASSYNEQFF. The CDR3 nucleotides read TGCGCCAGCAGCCAAGATGCGGCAAGCTCCTACAATGAGCAGTTCTTC.

V and J are TRBV6-1 and TRBJ2-5, with 7 nucleotides matching TRBD1. V shed 4 bases, J shed 5 bases, and the junction held 16 bases outside the gene matches. Germline V gives CDR1 MNHNS, CDR2 SASEGT. CDR3 length: 17 amino acids. The CDR3 DNA sequence: TGTGCCAGCAGTGGGACCGGACAGGCGCCGAGCTGGGAGACCCAGTACTTC. Residues: CASSGTGQAPSWETQYF.

The V and J genes are TRBV4-1 and TRBJ1-2, with TRBD1 matching over 7 bases. V dropped 1 base and J dropped 12; count of bases not matched to a gene: 14. CDR1 and CDR2 (germline): MGHRA, YSYEKL. The CDR3 loop spans 15 amino acids. CDR3 nucleotides: TGCGCCAGCAGCCAAGTAGCAGGGGGAATGTTAGGCCACACCTTC. The encoded protein is CASSQVAGGMLGHTF.

This sequence joins TRBV5-1 and TRBJ2-5; 7 bases agree with TRBD1. The J call may be faulty, since TRBJ2-7 better matches the DNA end. Germline loops: CDR1 SGHRS, CDR2 YFSETQ. The CDR3 runs to 15 residues. In nucleotides, the CDR3 is TGCGCCAGCAGAGCAGACAGGGTAGGAACCTACGAGCAGTACTTC. The encoded protein is CASRADRVGTYEQYF.

The chain employs TRBV18 and TRBJ1-2; 11 bases are a match to TRBD1. With V trimmed by 5 bases and J by 2 bases, 7 bases remained unmatched. CDR3 length equals 16 residues. CDR1 is KGHSH and CDR2 is LQKENI in the germline V gene. Here the CDR3 reads CASSAGQGASNYGYTF. CDR3 bases: TGTGCCAGCTCAGCTGGACAGGGGGCTTCCAACTATGGCTACACCTTC.

This chain joins TRBV4-1 and TRBJ1-3; D perhaps matches TRBD1 (5 bases). The CDR3 runs to 17 residues. V dropped 4 bases and J dropped 0 bases, with 16 bases sitting between them. Per germline, CDR1 MGHRA and CDR2 YSYEKL. This chain's CDR3 is CASSPHLRDSSGNTIYF. As DNA, the CDR3 is TGCGCCAGCAGCCCGCACCTCCGGGACTCCTCTGGAAACACCATATATTTT.

V gene TRBV28 combines with J gene TRBJ1-5, with D tentatively TRBD1 (6 bases). The CDR3 length is 17 residues. CDR1 and CDR2 from the germline V gene are MDHEN and SYDVKM. V was pared by 6 bases and J by 1 base, with 19 bases between. CDR3 sequence: CASRPSSGTPSNQPQHF. CDR3 nucleotides: TGTGCCAGCAGACCCTCGTCCGGGACACCGAGCAATCAGCCCCAGCATTTT. Drawing the rest from reference TRBV28 and TRBJ1-5, the complete variable domain is DVKVTQSSRYLVKRTGEKVFLECVQDMDHENMFWYRQDPGLGLRLIYFSYDVKMKEKGDIPEGYSVSREKKERFSLILESASTNQTSMYLCASRPSSGTPSNQPQHFGDGTRLSIL.